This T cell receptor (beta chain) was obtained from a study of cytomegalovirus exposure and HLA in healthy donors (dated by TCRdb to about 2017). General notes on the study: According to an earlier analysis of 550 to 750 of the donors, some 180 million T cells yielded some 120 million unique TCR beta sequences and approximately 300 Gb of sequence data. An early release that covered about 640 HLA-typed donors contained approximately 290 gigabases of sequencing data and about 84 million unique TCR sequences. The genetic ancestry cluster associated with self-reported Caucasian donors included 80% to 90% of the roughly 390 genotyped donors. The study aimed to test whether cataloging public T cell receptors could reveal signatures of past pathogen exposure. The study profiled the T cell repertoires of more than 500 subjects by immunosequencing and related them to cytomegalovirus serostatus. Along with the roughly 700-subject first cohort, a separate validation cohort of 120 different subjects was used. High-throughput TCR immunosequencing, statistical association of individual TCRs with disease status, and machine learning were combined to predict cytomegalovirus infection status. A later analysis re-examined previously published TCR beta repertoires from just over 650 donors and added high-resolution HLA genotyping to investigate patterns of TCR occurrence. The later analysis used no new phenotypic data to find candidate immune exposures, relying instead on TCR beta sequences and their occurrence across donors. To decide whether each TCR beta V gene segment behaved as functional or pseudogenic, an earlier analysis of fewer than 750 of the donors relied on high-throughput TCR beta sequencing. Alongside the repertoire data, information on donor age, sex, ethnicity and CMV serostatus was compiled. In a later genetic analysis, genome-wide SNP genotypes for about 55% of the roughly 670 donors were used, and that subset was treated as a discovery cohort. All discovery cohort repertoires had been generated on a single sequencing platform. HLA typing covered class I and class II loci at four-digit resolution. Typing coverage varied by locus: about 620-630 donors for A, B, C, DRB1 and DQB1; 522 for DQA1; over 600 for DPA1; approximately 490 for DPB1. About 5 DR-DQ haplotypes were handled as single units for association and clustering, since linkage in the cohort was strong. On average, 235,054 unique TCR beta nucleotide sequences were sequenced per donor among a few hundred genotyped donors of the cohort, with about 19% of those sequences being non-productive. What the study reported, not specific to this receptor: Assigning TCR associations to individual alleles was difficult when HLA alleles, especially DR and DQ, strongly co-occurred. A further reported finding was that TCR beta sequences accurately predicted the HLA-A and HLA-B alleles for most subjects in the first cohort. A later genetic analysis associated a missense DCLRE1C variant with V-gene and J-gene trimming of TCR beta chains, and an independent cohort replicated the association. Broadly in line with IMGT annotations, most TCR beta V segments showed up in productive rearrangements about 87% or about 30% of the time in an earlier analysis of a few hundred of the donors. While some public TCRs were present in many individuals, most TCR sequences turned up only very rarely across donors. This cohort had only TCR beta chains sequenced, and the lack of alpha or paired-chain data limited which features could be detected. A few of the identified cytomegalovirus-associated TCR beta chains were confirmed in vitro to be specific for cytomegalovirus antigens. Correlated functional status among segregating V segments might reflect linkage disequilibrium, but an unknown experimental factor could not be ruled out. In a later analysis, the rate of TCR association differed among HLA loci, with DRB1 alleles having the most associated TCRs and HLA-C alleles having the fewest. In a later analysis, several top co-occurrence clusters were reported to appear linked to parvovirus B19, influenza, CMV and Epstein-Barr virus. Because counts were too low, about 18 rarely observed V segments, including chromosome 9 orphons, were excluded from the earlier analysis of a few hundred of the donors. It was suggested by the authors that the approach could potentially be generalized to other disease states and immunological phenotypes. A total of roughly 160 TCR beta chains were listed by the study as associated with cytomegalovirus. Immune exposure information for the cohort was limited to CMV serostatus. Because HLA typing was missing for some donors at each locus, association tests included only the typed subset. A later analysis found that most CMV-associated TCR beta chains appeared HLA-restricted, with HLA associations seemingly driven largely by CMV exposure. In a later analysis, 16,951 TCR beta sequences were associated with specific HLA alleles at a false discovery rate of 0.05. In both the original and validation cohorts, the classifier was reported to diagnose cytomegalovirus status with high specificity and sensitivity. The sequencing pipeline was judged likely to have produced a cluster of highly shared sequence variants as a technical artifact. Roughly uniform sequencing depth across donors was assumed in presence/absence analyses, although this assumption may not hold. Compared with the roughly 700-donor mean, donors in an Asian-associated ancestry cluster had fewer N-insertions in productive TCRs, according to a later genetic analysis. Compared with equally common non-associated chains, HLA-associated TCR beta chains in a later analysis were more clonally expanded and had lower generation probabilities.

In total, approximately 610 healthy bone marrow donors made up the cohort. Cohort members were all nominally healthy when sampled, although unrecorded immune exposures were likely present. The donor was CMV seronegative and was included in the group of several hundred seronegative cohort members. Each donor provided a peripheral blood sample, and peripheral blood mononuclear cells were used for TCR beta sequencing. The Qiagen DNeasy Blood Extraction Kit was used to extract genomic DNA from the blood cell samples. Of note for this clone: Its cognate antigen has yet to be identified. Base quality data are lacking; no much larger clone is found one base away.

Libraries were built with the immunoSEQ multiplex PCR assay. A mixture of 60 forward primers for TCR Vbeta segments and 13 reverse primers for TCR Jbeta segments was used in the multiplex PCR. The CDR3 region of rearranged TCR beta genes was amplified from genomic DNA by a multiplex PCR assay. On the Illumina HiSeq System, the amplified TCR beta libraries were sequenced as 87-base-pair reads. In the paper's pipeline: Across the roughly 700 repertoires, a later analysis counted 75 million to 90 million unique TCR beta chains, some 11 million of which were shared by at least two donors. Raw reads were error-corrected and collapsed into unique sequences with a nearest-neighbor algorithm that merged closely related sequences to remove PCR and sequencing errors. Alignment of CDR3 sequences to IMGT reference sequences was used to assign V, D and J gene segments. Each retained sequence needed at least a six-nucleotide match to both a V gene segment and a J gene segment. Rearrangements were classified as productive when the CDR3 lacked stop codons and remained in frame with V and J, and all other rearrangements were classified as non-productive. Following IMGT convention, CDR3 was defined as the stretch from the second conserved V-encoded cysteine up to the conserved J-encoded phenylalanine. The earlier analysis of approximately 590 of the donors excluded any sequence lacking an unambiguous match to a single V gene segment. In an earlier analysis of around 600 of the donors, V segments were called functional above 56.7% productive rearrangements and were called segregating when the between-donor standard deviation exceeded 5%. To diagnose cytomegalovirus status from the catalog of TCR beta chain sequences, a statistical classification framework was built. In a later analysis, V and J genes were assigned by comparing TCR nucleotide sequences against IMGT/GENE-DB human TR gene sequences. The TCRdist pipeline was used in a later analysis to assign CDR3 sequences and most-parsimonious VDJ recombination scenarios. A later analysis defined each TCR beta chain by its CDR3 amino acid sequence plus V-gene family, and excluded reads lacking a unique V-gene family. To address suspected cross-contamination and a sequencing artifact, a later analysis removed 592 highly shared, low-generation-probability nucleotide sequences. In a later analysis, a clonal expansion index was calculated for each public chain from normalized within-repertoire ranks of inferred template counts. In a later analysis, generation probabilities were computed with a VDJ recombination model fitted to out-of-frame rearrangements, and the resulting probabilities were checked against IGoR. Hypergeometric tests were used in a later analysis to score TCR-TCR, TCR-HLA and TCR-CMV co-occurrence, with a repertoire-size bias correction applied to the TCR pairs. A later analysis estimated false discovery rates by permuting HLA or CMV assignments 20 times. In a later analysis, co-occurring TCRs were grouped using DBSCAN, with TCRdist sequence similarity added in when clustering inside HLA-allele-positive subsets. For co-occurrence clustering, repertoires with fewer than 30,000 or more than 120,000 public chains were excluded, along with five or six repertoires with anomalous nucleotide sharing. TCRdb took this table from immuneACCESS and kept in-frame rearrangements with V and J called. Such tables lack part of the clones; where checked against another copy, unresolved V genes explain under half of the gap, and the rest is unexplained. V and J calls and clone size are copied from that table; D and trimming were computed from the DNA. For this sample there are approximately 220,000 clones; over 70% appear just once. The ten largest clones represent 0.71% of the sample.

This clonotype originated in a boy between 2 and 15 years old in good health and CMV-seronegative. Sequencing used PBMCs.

The CDR3 amino acid sequence is: CASSYARSVNTGELFF. The sequenced DNA: TGTGCCAGCAGTTACGCAAGAAGCGTAAACACCGGGGAGCTGTTTTTT. In this chain, TRBV6-6 is recombined with TRBJ2-2; confidence is insufficient to name the D gene. From the germline V gene (reference sequence), CDR1 is MNHNY and CDR2 is SVGAGI. Including the terminal cysteine and phenylalanine, the CDR3 comprises 16 residues. The only DNA kept is the CDR3, 48 bases in frame from the first base. Trimming costs V 2 bases and J 2 bases, and their ends lie 12 bases apart.